The following is a TCR beta chain sequence with its context. These data come from a study of T-cell memory formation after mild COVID-19. This CDR3 comprises 12 residues. Germline trimming cut 5 bases from V and 7 bases from J; bases unmatched to any gene: 2. CDR1 and CDR2 from the germline V gene are PRHDT and FYEKMQ (reference sequence). TCRdb reprocessed the 5' RACE reads via MiXCR and lists one record per CDR3 protein. The sample shows under 600,000 distinct CDR3 sequences, less than 25% of them seen only once. The clonotype was recovered from an adult woman who had mild COVID-19 (a few samples of this study predate the infection). Cell type and time point are not known. Sequenced sample: PBMCs or a T cell subset sorted from them (not recorded which). The V call is TRBV13, the J call TRBJ2-1, with TRBD1 matching over 7 bases. CDR3 protein: CASSPDRNEQFF. CDR3 in DNA: TGTGCCAGCAGCCCGGACAGGAATGAGCAGTTCTTC.